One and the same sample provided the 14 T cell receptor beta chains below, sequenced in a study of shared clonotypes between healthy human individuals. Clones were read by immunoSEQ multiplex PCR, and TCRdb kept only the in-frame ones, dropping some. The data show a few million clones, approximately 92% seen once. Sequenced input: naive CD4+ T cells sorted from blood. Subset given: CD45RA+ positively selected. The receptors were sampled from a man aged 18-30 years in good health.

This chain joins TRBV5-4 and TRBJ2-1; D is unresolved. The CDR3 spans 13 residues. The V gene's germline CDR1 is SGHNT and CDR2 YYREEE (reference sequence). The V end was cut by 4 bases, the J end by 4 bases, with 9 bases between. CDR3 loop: CASSTESYNEQFF. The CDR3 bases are TGTGCCAGCAGCACGGAGAGTTACAATGAGCAGTTCTTC.

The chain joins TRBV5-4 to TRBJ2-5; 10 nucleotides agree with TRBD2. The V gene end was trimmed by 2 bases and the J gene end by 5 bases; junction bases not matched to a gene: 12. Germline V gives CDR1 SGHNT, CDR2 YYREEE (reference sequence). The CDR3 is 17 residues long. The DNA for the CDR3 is TGTGCCAGCAGCTTAACCCGTTCTAGCGGGAGTGGGGAGACCCAGTACTTC. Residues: CASSLTRSSGSGETQYF.

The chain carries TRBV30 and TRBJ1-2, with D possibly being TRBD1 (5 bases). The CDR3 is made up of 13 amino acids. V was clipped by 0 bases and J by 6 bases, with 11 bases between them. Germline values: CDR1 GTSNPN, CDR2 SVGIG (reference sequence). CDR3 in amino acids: CAWSVWEGDGYTF. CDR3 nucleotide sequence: TGTGCCTGGAGTGTATGGGAAGGGGATGGCTACACCTTC.

As DNA, the CDR3 is TGTGCCAGCAGTTCCCACGGAACCCTACACTACGAGCAGTACTTC. Encoded protein: CASSSHGTLHYEQYF. The chain has TRBV28 and TRBJ2-7, with D hard to call. V dropped 4 bases and J dropped 3 bases, with 16 bases sitting between them. Germline CDR1 MDHEN, CDR2 SYDVKM. The CDR3 runs 15 residues.

The CDR3 reads CASSPEGHSNTEAFF. The CDR3 coding sequence is TGCGCCAGCAGCCCCGAGGGACACTCGAACACTGAAGCTTTCTTT. V usage is TRBV4-1 and J usage is TRBJ1-1; a weak D match, TRBD1 (6 bases). CDR3 length: 15 amino acids. The V gene lost 4 bases and the J gene lost 1 base, with 13 bases spanning the gap. Germline CDR1 reads MGHRA; CDR2 reads YSYEKL.

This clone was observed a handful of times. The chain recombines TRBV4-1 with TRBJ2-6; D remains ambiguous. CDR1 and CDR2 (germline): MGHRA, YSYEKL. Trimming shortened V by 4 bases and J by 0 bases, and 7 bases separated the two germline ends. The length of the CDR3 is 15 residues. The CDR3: CASSPWLSGANVLTF. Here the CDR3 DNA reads TGCGCCAGCAGCCCCTGGCTCTCTGGGGCCAACGTCCTGACTTTC.

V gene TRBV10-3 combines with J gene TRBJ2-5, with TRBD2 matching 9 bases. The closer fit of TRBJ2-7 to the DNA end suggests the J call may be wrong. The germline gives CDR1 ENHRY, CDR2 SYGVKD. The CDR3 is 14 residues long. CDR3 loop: CAIRPAGGSYEQYF. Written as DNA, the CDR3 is TGTGCCATCAGGCCAGCGGGAGGCTCCTACGAGCAGTACTTC.

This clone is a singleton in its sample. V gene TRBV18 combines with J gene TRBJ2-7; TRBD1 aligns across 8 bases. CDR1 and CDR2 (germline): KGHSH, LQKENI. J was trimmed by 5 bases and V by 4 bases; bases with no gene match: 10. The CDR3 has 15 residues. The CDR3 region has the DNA TGTGCCAGCTCACTACTCGGACAGGGTATGGACGAGCAGTACTTC. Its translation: CASSLLGQGMDEQYF.

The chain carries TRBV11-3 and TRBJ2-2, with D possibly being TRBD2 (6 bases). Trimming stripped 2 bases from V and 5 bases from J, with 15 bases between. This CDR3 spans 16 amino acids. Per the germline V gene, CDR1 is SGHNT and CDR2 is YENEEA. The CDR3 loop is CASSLRLSGGTGELFF. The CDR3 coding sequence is TGTGCCAGCAGCTTACGCCTCTCAGGAGGGACCGGGGAGCTGTTTTTT.

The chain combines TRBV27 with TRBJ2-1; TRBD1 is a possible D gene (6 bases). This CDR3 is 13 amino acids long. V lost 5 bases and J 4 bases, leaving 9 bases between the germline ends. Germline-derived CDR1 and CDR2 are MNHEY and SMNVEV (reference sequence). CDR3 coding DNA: TGTGCCAGCAGTCAAGGACAGTACAATGAGCAGTTCTTC. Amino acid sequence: CASSQGQYNEQFF.

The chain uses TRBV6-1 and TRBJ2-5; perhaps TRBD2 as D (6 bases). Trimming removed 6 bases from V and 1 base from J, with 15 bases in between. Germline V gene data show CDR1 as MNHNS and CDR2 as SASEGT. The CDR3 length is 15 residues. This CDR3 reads CASSPGGDPQETQYF. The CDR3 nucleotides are TGTGCCAGCAGCCCCGGAGGGGATCCCCAAGAGACCCAGTACTTC.

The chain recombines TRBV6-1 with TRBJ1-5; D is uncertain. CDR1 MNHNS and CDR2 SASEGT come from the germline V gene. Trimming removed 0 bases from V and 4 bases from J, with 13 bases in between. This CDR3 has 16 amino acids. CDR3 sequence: CASSEAQFPGNQPQHF. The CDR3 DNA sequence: TGTGCCAGCAGTGAAGCTCAGTTCCCTGGGAATCAGCCCCAGCATTTT.

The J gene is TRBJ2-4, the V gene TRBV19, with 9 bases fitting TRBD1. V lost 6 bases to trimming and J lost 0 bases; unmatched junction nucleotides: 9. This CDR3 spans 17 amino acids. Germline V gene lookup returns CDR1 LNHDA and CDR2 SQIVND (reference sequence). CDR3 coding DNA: TGTGCCAGTAGCCAGGGGACAGGGTATCTAGCCAAAAACATTCAGTACTTC. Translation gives CASSQGTGYLAKNIQYF.

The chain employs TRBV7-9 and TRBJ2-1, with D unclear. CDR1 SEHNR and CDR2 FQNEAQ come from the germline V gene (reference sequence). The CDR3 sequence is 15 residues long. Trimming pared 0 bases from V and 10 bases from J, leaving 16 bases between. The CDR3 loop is CASSLAVSPATEQFF. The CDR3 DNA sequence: TGTGCCAGCAGCTTAGCGGTGTCGCCGGCTACAGAGCAGTTCTTC.